This T cell receptor beta chain was documented in a study of human T cells and chemical hapten exposure. Study overall: Diphenylcyclopropenone doses were given weekly to the scalps of patients across the approximately 24-week study. Patches with 0.01% DPC went on the upper back, and the tests were read at 6 days. Study conclusions and caveats: DPC sensitization did not alter TCRs above 1 in 1000 frequency.

Time point described: patch test 2, 6 weeks after DPC sensitization. Documented treatment: therapeutic diphenylcyclopropenone sensitization with weekly scalp DPC. Trimming at V came to 5 bases and at J to 2 bases, leaving 8 bases not matched to a gene. This CDR3 spans 17 amino acids. The germline CDR1 and CDR2 sequences are MNHEY and SMNVEV (reference sequence). TCRdb reprocessed the RACE reads via MiXCR and lists one record per CDR3 protein. This table holds about 400,000 distinct CDR3 sequences, around 6% found once. This clonotype was observed at least ten times. Antigen: not known. Sequenced material: whole blood, taken in connection with sensitization to the hapten diphenylcyclopropenone (DPC). The chain has TRBV27 and TRBJ2-5; TRBD2 agrees at 13 bases. The TCR comes from a woman aged 18-30 years with alopecia areata. Some clones in this sample may be carry-over from other donors' samples. In DNA, the CDR3 is TGTGCCAGCAGTCCTCGACCGGGACTAGCGGGACAAGAGACCCAGTACTTC. Amino acids: CASSPRPGLAGQETQYF.